One and the same sample provided the 25 T cell receptor beta chains below, sequenced in a study of blood T cell repertoires in COVID-19. Data came from immunoSEQ multiplex PCR; TCRdb stores just in-frame clones and leaves some out. The sample has tens of thousands of clones, roughly 87% seen once. Sample: peripheral blood. These receptors all stem from a woman older than 75 with acute or convalescent COVID-19.

CDR3 region: CASGRGTGVMNTEAFF. The DNA of the CDR3 is TGTGCTAGTGGCCGAGGGACAGGCGTTATGAACACTGAAGCTTTCTTT. The chain uses TRBV12-5 and TRBJ1-1; TRBD1 matches at 8 bases. With V trimmed by 6 bases and J by 0 bases, 9 bases remained unmatched. Germline-derived CDR1 and CDR2 are LGHNT and FRNRAP. The CDR3 covers 16 residues. Drawing the rest from reference TRBV12-5 and TRBJ1-1, the complete variable domain is DARVTQTPRHKVTEMGQEVTMRCQPILGHNTVFWYRQTMMQGLELLAYFRNRAPLDDSGMPKDRFSAEMPDATLATLKIQPSEPRDSAVYFCASGRGTGVMNTEAFFGQGTRLTVV.

In its sample, this clone was seen a few times. The chain employs TRBV27 and TRBJ1-4, with a possible D match to TRBD1 (6 bases). Germline-derived CDR1 and CDR2 are MNHEY and SMNVEV (reference sequence). The CDR3 extends over 14 amino acids. With 4 bases removed from V and 6 bases from J, the gap between germline ends came to 12 bases. The CDR3 spells CASSWGGGYEKLFF. In nucleotides, the CDR3 is TGTGCCAGCAGTTGGGGGGGCGGTTATGAAAAACTGTTTTTT.

The J gene is TRBJ1-5, the V gene TRBV7-8, with TRBD1 matching over 9 bases. CDR1 is SGHVS and CDR2 is FQNEAQ in the germline V gene. The CDR3 extends over 14 amino acids. V lost 4 bases, J lost 8 bases, and 6 bases stayed unmatched. The CDR3 sequence: CASSSMDRGKPQHF. Here the CDR3 DNA reads TGTGCCAGCAGCTCCATGGACAGGGGAAAGCCCCAGCATTTT.

The chain uses TRBV3-1 (or the pseudogene TRBV3-2) and TRBJ2-3; the D gene is possibly TRBD2 (5 bases). Per the germline V gene, CDR1 is LGHDT and CDR2 is YNNKEL (reference sequence). Trimming took 5 bases from V and 9 from J, leaving 9 bases between them. CDR3 length: 11 amino acids. The chain's CDR3 is CASSTRGTQYF. The CDR3 DNA follows: TGTGCCAGCAGCACCAGAGGGACGCAGTATTTT.

CDR3 sequence: CATSSGLNYGYTF. CDR3 DNA: TGTGCCACAAGCTCCGGACTTAACTATGGCTACACCTTC. The gene calls are TRBV24-1 and TRBJ1-2; no firm D call. Germline V gives CDR1 KGHDR, CDR2 SFDVKD. With 10 bases removed from V and 1 base from J, the gap between germline ends came to 12 bases. The CDR3 is 13 residues long.

The chain joins TRBV6-5 to TRBJ1-2; possible D gene TRBD1, 5 bases. The V end was cut by 6 bases, the J end by 4 bases, with 18 bases between. Germline CDR1 reads MNHEY; CDR2 reads SVGAGI. This CDR3 region has 15 residues. In DNA form, the CDR3 reads TGTGCCAGCAGCATATCAGGCGGGGGATTCTATGGCTACACCTTC. Its protein is CASSISGGGFYGYTF.

This rearrangement joins TRBV19 to TRBJ2-5, with 10 bases that match TRBD2. J was trimmed by 3 bases and V by 4 bases; bases with no gene match: 11. CDR1 and CDR2 (germline): LNHDA, SQIVND (reference sequence). The CDR3 spans 17 residues. DNA of the CDR3: TGTGCCAGTAGTACCTCTAGCGGGAGTATGGGAAAAGAGACCCAGTACTTC. Translated, it gives CASSTSSGSMGKETQYF.

This chain connects TRBV24-1 to TRBJ2-5, with D possibly matching TRBD2 (6 bases). This CDR3 is built from 13 residues. The germline V gene has CDR1 KGHDR and CDR2 SFDVKD. V lost 8 bases and J 9 bases, leaving 18 bases between the germline ends. CDR3: CATIFSGVVAQYF. CDR3 nucleotide sequence: TGTGCCACCATCTTCTCGGGGGTGGTGGCCCAGTACTTC.

The genes are TRBV15 and TRBJ1-2; D may be TRBD1 (5 bases). CDR1 and CDR2 from the germline V gene are LNHNV and YYDKDF (reference sequence). CDR3 size: 14 residues. Trimming took 8 bases from V and 4 from J, leaving 17 bases between them. The CDR3 loop reads CATGDTGPFYGYTF. CDR3 bases: TGTGCCACCGGCGACACAGGACCCTTCTATGGCTACACCTTC. The whole variable domain, filled in from reference TRBV15 and TRBJ1-2, reads DAMVIQNPRYQVTQFGKPVTLSCSQTLNHNVMYWYQQKSSQAPKLLFHYYDKDFNNEADTPDNFQSRRPNTSFCFLDIRSPGLGDTAMYLCATGDTGPFYGYTFGSGTRLTVV.

This rearrangement joins TRBV6-5 to TRBJ2-1, with a possible D match to TRBD2 (6 bases). V was shortened by 5 bases and J by 5 bases, with 13 bases between the two germline ends. The CDR3 spans 14 residues. The germline V gene has CDR1 MNHEY and CDR2 SVGAGI. In DNA, the CDR3 is TGTGCCAGCAGTCGGGACTTTGGTGACAATGAGCAGTTCTTC. Translating gives CASSRDFGDNEQFF.

The chain employs TRBV7-6 and TRBJ2-1; D might be TRBD2 (6 bases). With 0 bases removed from V and 5 bases from J, the gap between germline ends came to 17 bases. Per germline, CDR1 SGHVS and CDR2 FNYEAQ. The CDR3 runs 17 residues. The chain's CDR3 is CASSLASGRDRNNEQFF. CDR3 coding DNA: TGTGCCAGCAGCTTAGCGTCGGGGCGGGATCGGAACAATGAGCAGTTCTTC.

The rearrangement links TRBV9 to TRBJ1-2; TRBD1 is a possible D gene (5 bases). Germline CDR1 SGDLS, CDR2 YYNGEE. The CDR3 contains 14 residues. The germline V and J ends were trimmed by 0 bases and 7 bases, with 13 bases remaining between them. CDR3 sequence (DNA): TGTGCCAGCAGCGTAGAGGCAGGGCGGATTGGCTACACCTTC. This codes for CASSVEAGRIGYTF.

V usage is TRBV30 and J usage is TRBJ1-2; a possible D gene is TRBD1 (5 bases). V was trimmed by 0 bases and J by 9 bases, leaving 17 bases between them. The V gene's germline CDR1 is GTSNPN and CDR2 SVGIG (reference sequence). The CDR3 is made up of 14 amino acids. DNA for the CDR3: TGTGCCTGGAGTGTCCAGAGGTGGGGCGGGAGCTACACCTTC. Translation gives CAWSVQRWGGSYTF.

The chain recombines TRBV10-1 with TRBJ2-7, with 9 bases matching TRBD1. Germline CDR1 reads WNHNN; CDR2 reads SYGVQD (reference sequence). V shed 6 bases and J 6 bases; nucleotides not matched to a gene: 12. The CDR3 contains 15 residues. This chain's CDR3 is CASSYLRDRVCEQYF. Written as DNA, the CDR3 is TGCGCCAGCAGCTATCTACGGGACAGGGTTTGCGAGCAGTACTTC.

The chain carries TRBV7-9 and TRBJ2-7; the D gene is possibly TRBD1 (5 bases). The CDR3 length is 16 residues. Deletions cut 7 bases from V and 11 bases from J, with 30 bases between. Per the germline V gene, CDR1 is SEHNR and CDR2 is FQNEAQ (reference sequence). CDR3 region: CASNIGPYGGAGDEYF. Written as DNA, the CDR3 is TGTGCCAGCAACATCGGGCCATACGGTGGGGCCGGTGACGAGTACTTC.

The V gene is TRBV7-2, the J gene TRBJ1-5; TRBD1 matches 7 bases. CDR3 length: 16 amino acids. Germline CDR1 is SGHTA and CDR2 is FQGNSA. V dropped 1 base and J dropped 2; count of bases not matched to a gene: 5. CDR3 in DNA: TGTGCCAGCAGCTTAGAGGGGGCGCGGGGCAATCAGCCCCAGCATTTT. Its translation is CASSLEGARGNQPQHF.

The chain uses TRBV3-1 (or the pseudogene TRBV3-2) and TRBJ1-1, with 7 bases lining up with TRBD1. V was clipped by 2 bases and J by 6 bases; unmatched bases: 6. Germline values: CDR1 LGHDT, CDR2 YNNKEL (reference sequence). There are 14 residues in the CDR3. CDR3 residues: CASSQLRDSPEAFF. The CDR3 nucleotides read TGTGCCAGCAGCCAATTACGGGACAGCCCTGAAGCTTTCTTT.

The chain uses TRBV10-3 and TRBJ1-5; D is unresolved. V lost 3 bases to trimming and J lost 6 bases, with 15 bases between them. There are 15 residues in the CDR3. Germline V gene lookup returns CDR1 ENHRY and CDR2 SYGVKD. The CDR3 nucleotides read TGTGCCATCAGTGATTCGGGTCGGTTAGTTCAGCCCCAGCATTTT. Amino acids: CAISDSGRLVQPQHF.

This chain links TRBV7-2 with TRBJ2-5; 7 bases fit TRBD1. CDR1 is SGHTA, CDR2 FQGNSA, per germline. The CDR3 is made up of 15 amino acids. J lost 5 bases, V lost 1 base, and 7 bases had no gene match. The CDR3 DNA sequence: TGTGCCAGCAGCTTAGAGGGGGCAAGGGGGGAGACCCAGTACTTC. This sequence encodes CASSLEGARGETQYF.

The genes are TRBV7-2 and TRBJ2-5; TRBD1 matches 10 bases. Germline CDR1 SGHTA, CDR2 FQGNSA. The CDR3 has 17 amino acids. Trimming at V came to 0 bases and at J to 4 bases, leaving 8 bases not matched to a gene. The CDR3 nucleotides are TGTGCCAGCAGCTTAGCGGCCCGGACAGGGGGACGAGAGACCCAGTACTTC. This codes for CASSLAARTGGRETQYF. The entire variable domain, with the rest obtained from reference TRBV7-2 and TRBJ2-5, is as follows: GAGVSQSPSNKVTEKGKDVELRCDPISGHTALYWYRQSLGQGLEFLIYFQGNSAPDKSGLPSDRFSAERTGGSVSTLTIQRTQQEDSAVYLCASSLAARTGGRETQYFGPGTRLLVL.

The chain uses TRBV6-1 and TRBJ1-2; the D gene is possibly TRBD1 (6 bases). Germline V gives CDR1 MNHNS, CDR2 SASEGT. The CDR3 runs to 17 residues. Trimming left V 3 bases short and J 0 bases short, with 17 bases between. The CDR3 sequence is CASSEEVRGPSNYGYTF. Written as DNA, the CDR3 is TGTGCCAGCAGTGAGGAGGTCAGGGGTCCCTCTAACTATGGCTACACCTTC.

This clone was found a few times. The chain combines TRBV13 with TRBJ2-7; D remains ambiguous. Germline V CDR1 and CDR2: PRHDT, FYEKMQ (reference sequence). The CDR3 length is 16 residues. V gave up 5 bases and J gave up 0 bases, with 17 bases separating them. The CDR3 DNA is TGTGCCAGCAGCCCCGGTTTTCAGGATATCTCCTACGAGCAGTACTTC. Translating it yields CASSPGFQDISYEQYF.

This clone is a singleton in its sample. The chain uses TRBV19 and TRBJ1-6; D is ambiguous. The length of the CDR3 is 13 residues. Per the germline V gene, CDR1 is LNHDA and CDR2 is SQIVND (reference sequence). With 3 bases removed from V and 11 bases from J, the gap between germline ends came to 11 bases. The CDR3 coding sequence is TGTGCCAGTAGTATTGGAATGGGCGCACCCCTCCACTTT. Its protein is CASSIGMGAPLHF.

V and J are TRBV29-1 and TRBJ2-5; tentatively, D is TRBD1 (5 bases). The CDR3 loop spans 14 amino acids. Germline V lookup: CDR1 SQVTM, CDR2 ANQGSEA. Trimming took 5 bases from V and 0 from J, leaving 13 bases between them. CDR3 region: CSVSAGPYQETQYF. The CDR3 DNA reads as TGCAGCGTTTCCGCAGGGCCGTACCAAGAGACCCAGTACTTC. The complete variable domain, with remaining parts taken from reference TRBV29-1 and TRBJ2-5, reads SAVISQKPSRDICQRGTSLTIQCQVDSQVTMMFWYRQQPGQSLTLIATANQGSEATYESGFVIDKFPISRPNLTFSTLTVSNMSPEDSSIYLCSVSAGPYQETQYFGPGTRLLVL.

This clone was counted a single time. The gene calls are TRBV5-4 and TRBJ2-7, with 9 positions matching TRBD2. Germline V lookup: CDR1 SGHNT, CDR2 YYREEE (reference sequence). The CDR3 totals 16 residues. After removal of 0 bases from V and 4 bases from J, the junction contained 8 bases not matched to a gene. CDR3 nucleotides: TGTGCCAGCAGCTTGGGCGGTAGCGGGAGCCAATACGAGCAGTACTTC. Translated: CASSLGGSGSQYEQYF.